The clone carrying this T cell receptor beta chain occurred once. Distinct nucleotide sequences in the sample also encode this CDR3. The authors ran the assay at deep level. Every subset's genomic DNA went evenly onto several immunoSEQ plates. Using immunoSEQ multiplex PCR, the repertoire was profiled, and TCRdb retains in-frame clones only, with some absent. Among about 2 million clones listed, approximately 94% were seen once. These data belong to a study of shared clonotypes between healthy human individuals. The naive CD8 subset, CD45RO-negative cells positively selected for CCR7, excluded terminally differentiated effector memory CD45RA+ cells. The CDR3 is made up of 13 amino acids. Germline-derived CDR1 and CDR2 are SGHNT and YENEEA. J lost 3 bases, V lost 2 bases, and 1 base had no gene match.

The receptor was derived from a young man in good health. The sample was naive CD8+ T cells sorted from blood. The genes are TRBV11-3 and TRBJ2-7, with 7 bases identical to TRBD1. The DNA of the CDR3 is TGTGCCAGCAGCTTAAGGGACAGCTACGAGCAGTACTTC. This gives the protein CASSLRDSYEQYF.